This TCR beta chain was recovered during a study of CD8 T cells in Susac syndrome. Random hexamers were used to reverse transcribe an amount of roughly 0.5 to 1 ug RNA. One entry per CDR3 protein, called by TCRdb with MiXCR from the immunoSEQ multiplex PCR reads. The profile covers 150,000 to 200,000 distinct CDR3 sequences, with approximately 94% appearing a single time and about 0.095% taken by the ten largest. CDR3 size: 15 residues. J lost 0 bases, V lost 5 bases, and 6 bases had no gene match. Sequences were obtained from CD4+ T cells from PBMCs. The sequence came from a human donor with multiple sclerosis. The genes are TRBV12-3 or TRBV12-4 and TRBJ2-7; 8 nucleotides match TRBD2. This chain's CDR3 is CASSIIAGSSYEQYF. The DNA for the CDR3 is TGTGCCAGCAGTATCATAGCGGGGAGCTCCTACGAGCAGTACTTC.